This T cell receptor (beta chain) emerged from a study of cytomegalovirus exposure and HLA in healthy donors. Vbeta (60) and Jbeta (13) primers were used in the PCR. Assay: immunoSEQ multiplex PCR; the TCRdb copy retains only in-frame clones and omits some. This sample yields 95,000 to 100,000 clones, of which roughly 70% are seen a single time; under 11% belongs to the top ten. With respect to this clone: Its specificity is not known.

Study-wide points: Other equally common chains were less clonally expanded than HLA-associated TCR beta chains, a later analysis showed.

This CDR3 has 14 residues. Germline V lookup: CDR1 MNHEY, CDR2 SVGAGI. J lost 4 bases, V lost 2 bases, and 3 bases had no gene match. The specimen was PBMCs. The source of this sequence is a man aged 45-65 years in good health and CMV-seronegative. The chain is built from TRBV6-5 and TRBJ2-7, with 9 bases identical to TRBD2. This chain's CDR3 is CASSYQAGGYEQYF. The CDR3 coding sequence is TGTGCCAGCAGTTACCAAGCGGGAGGATACGAGCAGTACTTC.